This T cell receptor (beta chain) was sequenced for a study of cytomegalovirus exposure and HLA in healthy donors. Study-level background: Findings of an earlier analysis included around 100 million unique TCR beta sequences from some 180 million T cells.

As regards this clone: Its target is unknown.

Study-level findings and limits: Previous analysis showed most TCR beta V segments were productive about 87% or about 30% of the time. It was 164 TCR beta chains that were listed as cytomegalovirus-associated.

In the PCR, 60 Vbeta and 13 Jbeta primers were used. Using immunoSEQ multiplex PCR, the repertoire was profiled, and TCRdb retains in-frame clones only, with some absent. The table shows approximately 110,000 clones, with 73% occurring only once. The donors, nominally healthy at sampling, likely had unrecorded immune exposures. This sequence originates from a man between 60 and 70 years old in good health and CMV-seropositive. The source material was PBMCs.

CDR3 sequence (DNA): TGTGCCAGCAGTGAAGCGCTTCGGGCTAACTATGGCTACACCTTC. Translation gives CASSEALRANYGYTF. This chain uses TRBV6-1 with TRBJ1-2; D gene uncertain. Germline V gene data show CDR1 as MNHNS and CDR2 as SASEGT. V dropped 0 bases and J dropped 0 bases, with 8 bases sitting between them. The CDR3 sequence is 15 residues long.